This TCR beta chain was found in a study of cytomegalovirus exposure and HLA in healthy donors. Findings and caveats of the study: Most CMV-associated TCR beta chains were later found to appear HLA-restricted. In a later analysis, an Asian-associated ancestry cluster reportedly showed fewer N-insertions than the approximately 700-donor mean.

Of note for this clone: The antigen is not known.

Primers for the PCR totalled 60 Vbeta and 13 Jbeta. The data were produced by immunoSEQ multiplex PCR, yet TCRdb's version contains in-frame clones alone and is incomplete. The data hold 150,000 to 200,000 clones, with roughly 77% observed a single time. The sample consisted of PBMCs. The source is a young man in good health and CMV-seropositive.

CDR3 sequence: CASSGGGLQEQFF. DNA for the CDR3: TGTGCCAGCAGTGGAGGAGGACTCCAAGAGCAGTTCTTC. The rearrangement links TRBV6-1 to TRBJ2-1, with D maybe TRBD2 (5 bases). Germline-derived CDR1 and CDR2 are MNHNS and SASEGT. The CDR3 is 13 amino acids. V gave up 4 bases and J gave up 10 bases, with 14 bases separating them.